Each of the 3 T cell receptor beta chains below was sequenced from the same sample in a study of T cell repertoires in cytomegalovirus infection. What these receptors recognize is not known. TCRdb re-analysed the reads in MiXCR, keeping a single row per CDR3 protein. The sample carries hundreds of thousands of distinct CDR3 sequences, 33% recorded once. The sample consisted of cultured PBMCs, taken from culture after CMV antigen stimulation. These receptors all come from a human donor in good health (CMV status not recorded). Some clones in this sample may be carry-over from other donors' samples.

A few counts support this clonotype. This chain uses TRBV6-6 with TRBJ2-7; D unresolved. Trimming took 2 bases from V and 3 from J, leaving 8 bases between them. Germline CDR1 MNHNY, CDR2 SVGAGI (reference sequence). The CDR3 runs 13 residues. CDR3: CASSYGQVYEQYV. CDR3 DNA: TGTGCCAGCAGTTACGGGCAGGTCTACGAGCAGTACGTC.

The chain carries TRBV12-3 or TRBV12-4 and TRBJ2-3; tentatively, D is TRBD1 (6 bases). The germline V and J ends were trimmed by 3 bases and 5 bases, with 12 bases remaining between them. This CDR3 has 14 amino acids. The CDR3 reads CASSFRGAGDTQYF. CDR3 DNA: TGTGCCAGCAGTTTCAGGGGAGCTGGAGATACGCAGTATTTT.

This clonotype was seen many times. This chain uses TRBV7-2 with TRBJ1-1; D gene ambiguous. Germline V gene data show CDR1 as SGHTA and CDR2 as FQGNSA. The CDR3 spans 14 residues. Trimming stripped 1 base from V and 4 bases from J, with 10 bases between. Written as DNA, the CDR3 is TGTGCCAGCAGCTTAGTCCGAGAGGCCACTGAAGCTTTCTTT. It codes for CASSLVREATEAFF.